These T cell receptor beta chains were read from a single sample in a study of blood T cells in healthy people across ages. A single record per CDR3 protein comes from TCRdb applying MiXCR to the 5' RACE reads. The sample consists of about 970,000 distinct CDR3 sequences, roughly 51% of them appearing once. The sample consisted of blood. The origin of the receptors is a woman aged 55-70 years in good health. Both conserved end residues are part of each CDR3. The order of the fields is J gene, clone size, D gene, V gene, CDR3 DNA, CDR3 protein. The D gene is left open where the match is weak. Some rows have no size entry. The others give once, few or many, or a class for an expanded clone.

j_call: TRBJ1-1
clone_size: NA
d_call: TRBD1
v_call: TRBV7-3
cdr3_nt: TGTGCCAGCAGCACACAGGGGCTCGGTGAAGCTTTCTTT
cdr3_aa: CASSTQGLGEAFF

j_call: TRBJ2-3
clone_size: few
d_call: TRBD2
v_call: TRBV7-2
cdr3_nt: TGTGCCAGCAGCTTGGGGGCACTAGCGGGAGGTGGAGATACGCAGTATTTT
cdr3_aa: CASSLGALAGGGDTQYF

j_call: TRBJ2-1
clone_size: NA
d_call: NA
v_call: TRBV5-1
cdr3_nt: TGCGCCAGCAGCTTGGACAGGCAGAGCTCCTACAATGAGCAGTTCTTC
cdr3_aa: CASSLDRQSSYNEQFF

j_call: TRBJ1-5
clone_size: NA
d_call: TRBD1
v_call: TRBV7-2
cdr3_nt: TGTGCCAGCAGCTTAAATCAGGGGGGGACTGATCAGCCCCAGCATTTT
cdr3_aa: CASSLNQGGTDQPQHF

j_call: TRBJ2-1
clone_size: NA
d_call: NA
v_call: TRBV28
cdr3_nt: TGTGCCAGCAGTTTATACCGTGGGGAGGATGAGCAGTTCTTC
cdr3_aa: CASSLYRGEDEQFF

j_call: TRBJ2-1
clone_size: NA
d_call: NA
v_call: TRBV9
cdr3_nt: TGTGCCAGCAGCGTCCAGGTAGCGGCTTACAATGAGCAGTTCTTC
cdr3_aa: CASSVQVAAYNEQFF

j_call: TRBJ2-7
clone_size: NA
d_call: TRBD2
v_call: TRBV27
cdr3_nt: TGTGCCAGCAGTTCACCACCCGCTTGGGAGGGGTTCGCCTACGAGCAGTACTTC
cdr3_aa: CASSSPPAWEGFAYEQYF

j_call: TRBJ2-7
clone_size: few
d_call: TRBD1
v_call: TRBV11-2
cdr3_nt: TGTGCCAGCAGCTTACGGTCAGGGGGCGACGAGCAGTACTTC
cdr3_aa: CASSLRSGGDEQYF

j_call: TRBJ2-7
clone_size: few
d_call: NA
v_call: TRBV3-1
cdr3_nt: TGTGCCAGCAGCCAAGGACATCCATACGAGCAGTACTTC
cdr3_aa: CASSQGHPYEQYF

j_call: TRBJ2-1
clone_size: NA
d_call: TRBD1
v_call: TRBV20-1
cdr3_nt: TGCAGTGCTTACAGGGGCATGGAGACCCAGTTCTTC
cdr3_aa: CSAYRGMETQFF

j_call: TRBJ1-2
clone_size: few
d_call: NA
v_call: TRBV20-1
cdr3_nt: TGCAGTGCTAGAGACCCCCCCGCCCTAGGGGCTGGCTACACCTTC
cdr3_aa: CSARDPPALGAGYTF

j_call: TRBJ2-1
clone_size: few
d_call: NA
v_call: TRBV29-1
cdr3_nt: TGCAGCGACCAACTCCCCCGGGACGGTGCCTACAATGAGCAGTTCTTC
cdr3_aa: CSDQLPRDGAYNEQFF

j_call: TRBJ2-2
clone_size: NA
d_call: TRBD2
v_call: TRBV4-2
cdr3_nt: TGTGCCAGCAGCCCTACTAGCGATAACACCGGGGAGCTGTTTTTT
cdr3_aa: CASSPTSDNTGELFF

j_call: TRBJ2-5
clone_size: NA
d_call: NA
v_call: TRBV5-1
cdr3_nt: TGCGCCAGCAGCTCCGGAGGGGTTTCGTCCATCCAAGAGACCCAGTACTTC
cdr3_aa: CASSSGGVSSIQETQYF

j_call: TRBJ2-3
clone_size: NA
d_call: NA
v_call: TRBV28
cdr3_nt: TGTGCCAGCAGCTCGGTGGCTAGAGGGAGTTTTGGGGAGAGCACAGATACGCAGTATTTT
cdr3_aa: CASSSVARGSFGESTDTQYF

j_call: TRBJ2-3
clone_size: NA
d_call: TRBD2
v_call: TRBV20-1
cdr3_nt: TGCAGTGCTCCCGGGACTAGCGGCACAGATACGCAGTATTTT
cdr3_aa: CSAPGTSGTDTQYF

j_call: TRBJ2-7
clone_size: NA
d_call: NA
v_call: TRBV6-6
cdr3_nt: TGTGCCAGCAGTTATCAACGGGAACGGGGCTACGAGCAGTACTTC
cdr3_aa: CASSYQRERGYEQYF

j_call: TRBJ2-1
clone_size: NA
d_call: NA
v_call: TRBV25-1
cdr3_nt: TGTGCCAGCAGCCGAAGGGCCAGCTCCTACAATGAGCAGTTCTTC
cdr3_aa: CASSRRASSYNEQFF

j_call: TRBJ2-7
clone_size: NA
d_call: TRBD2
v_call: TRBV20-1
cdr3_nt: TGCAGTGCTAACTTAGCGGGAGTGGTCTACGAGCAGTACTTC
cdr3_aa: CSANLAGVVYEQYF

j_call: TRBJ2-1
clone_size: NA
d_call: TRBD2
v_call: TRBV4-1
cdr3_nt: TGCGCCAGCGCCGGGACTAACTACGAGCAGTTCTTC
cdr3_aa: CASAGTNYEQFF

j_call: TRBJ2-7
clone_size: NA
d_call: NA
v_call: TRBV20-1
cdr3_nt: TGCAGTGCCAAGAAACAGGGACTTTCCTACGAGCAGTACTTC
cdr3_aa: CSAKKQGLSYEQYF

j_call: TRBJ1-2
clone_size: few
d_call: TRBD1
v_call: TRBV20-1
cdr3_nt: TGCAGTGTGGGACAGGGCCGGGGCTATGGCTACACCTTC
cdr3_aa: CSVGQGRGYGYTF

j_call: TRBJ2-5
clone_size: NA
d_call: TRBD2
v_call: TRBV12-5
cdr3_nt: TGTGCTAGTGGTACGGGACTAGCGGGAGGGTCAGAGACCCAGTACTTC
cdr3_aa: CASGTGLAGGSETQYF

j_call: TRBJ2-7
clone_size: NA
d_call: TRBD2
v_call: TRBV28
cdr3_nt: TGTGCCAGCAGTTTATGGCGGGAGTCGACCTACGAGCAGTACTTC
cdr3_aa: CASSLWRESTYEQYF

j_call: TRBJ2-7
clone_size: few
d_call: TRBD2
v_call: TRBV2
cdr3_nt: TGTGCCAGCAGAAAAGGACTAGCGGGAGGCGAGCAGTACTTC
cdr3_aa: CASRKGLAGGEQYF

j_call: TRBJ2-7
clone_size: NA
d_call: TRBD1
v_call: TRBV29-1
cdr3_nt: TGCGGCCCCGGGACAGGAACCTACGAGCAGTACTTC
cdr3_aa: CGPGTGTYEQYF

j_call: TRBJ2-1
clone_size: once
d_call: NA
v_call: TRBV20-1
cdr3_nt: TGCAGTGCTAGAAACAGGAATCACTCCTACAATGAGCAGTTCTTC
cdr3_aa: CSARNRNHSYNEQFF

j_call: TRBJ2-3
clone_size: few
d_call: TRBD2
v_call: TRBV5-1
cdr3_nt: TGCGCCAGCAGTACTAGCGGCTCTGGAGATACGCAGTATTTT
cdr3_aa: CASSTSGSGDTQYF

j_call: TRBJ2-7
clone_size: few
d_call: NA
v_call: TRBV21-1
cdr3_nt: TGTGCCAGCAGCATGGGACTAGCTGAAATATCCTACGAGCAGTACTTC
cdr3_aa: CASSMGLAEISYEQYF

j_call: TRBJ2-1
clone_size: NA
d_call: NA
v_call: TRBV6-5
cdr3_nt: TGTGCCAGCAAAGGGAGTATCGTTGAGCAGTTCTTC
cdr3_aa: CASKGSIVEQFF

j_call: TRBJ2-2
clone_size: few
d_call: NA
v_call: TRBV19
cdr3_nt: TGTGCCAGTGGGGACACCGGGGAGCTGTTTTTT
cdr3_aa: CASGDTGELFF

j_call: TRBJ2-1
clone_size: few
d_call: NA
v_call: TRBV2
cdr3_nt: TGTGCCAGCAGTGGGCGGTTGGATGAGCAGTTCTTC
cdr3_aa: CASSGRLDEQFF

j_call: TRBJ2-5
clone_size: NA
d_call: NA
v_call: TRBV14
cdr3_nt: TGTGCCAGCAGCCAAGAGACGGCTAGCTATCAAGAGACCCAGTACTTC
cdr3_aa: CASSQETASYQETQYF

j_call: TRBJ2-5
clone_size: NA
d_call: TRBD2
v_call: TRBV7-8
cdr3_nt: TGTGCCAGGTTGGCGGGAGAGTATGAGACCCAGTACTTC
cdr3_aa: CARLAGEYETQYF

j_call: TRBJ2-3
clone_size: many
d_call: TRBD1
v_call: TRBV7-2
cdr3_nt: TGTGCCAGCAGCCGCACCGGGACAGGGGGTTTGCGGGGTTCACCAGATACGCAGTATTTT
cdr3_aa: CASSRTGTGGLRGSPDTQYF

j_call: TRBJ2-2
clone_size: NA
d_call: NA
v_call: TRBV2
cdr3_nt: TGTGCCAGCAGTGAACGAGGGGCCAGGATAACCGGGGAGCTGTTTTTT
cdr3_aa: CASSERGARITGELFF

j_call: TRBJ2-3
clone_size: NA
d_call: NA
v_call: TRBV6-2/TRBV6-3
cdr3_nt: TGTGCCAGCAGCCTAGCGCGGGCCGCGGTAGATACGCAGTATTTT
cdr3_aa: CASSLARAAVDTQYF

j_call: TRBJ2-5
clone_size: NA
d_call: TRBD2
v_call: TRBV10-3
cdr3_nt: TGTGCCACCCGGACTAGCGGAAAAACGAGCCAAGAGACCCAGTACTTC
cdr3_aa: CATRTSGKTSQETQYF

j_call: TRBJ2-2
clone_size: NA
d_call: TRBD2
v_call: TRBV29-1
cdr3_nt: TGCAGCGTCCGCAAGGGACTAGCGGGAGAGAACACCGGGGAGCTGTTTTTT
cdr3_aa: CSVRKGLAGENTGELFF

j_call: TRBJ1-6
clone_size: NA
d_call: NA
v_call: TRBV28
cdr3_nt: TGTGCCAGCAGTTTACCCTGGCAGAAACTGAATAATTCACCCCTCCACTTT
cdr3_aa: CASSLPWQKLNNSPLHF

j_call: TRBJ2-7
clone_size: few
d_call: NA
v_call: TRBV12-3/TRBV12-4
cdr3_nt: TGTGCCAGCAGCCCCCTGGCTTCCTACGAGCAGTACTTC
cdr3_aa: CASSPLASYEQYF

j_call: TRBJ2-5
clone_size: NA
d_call: TRBD2
v_call: TRBV20-1
cdr3_nt: TGCAGTGCTAGAGGCTCTGCGGGAGAGGGAGAGACCCAGTACTTC
cdr3_aa: CSARGSAGEGETQYF

j_call: TRBJ1-2
clone_size: NA
d_call: NA
v_call: TRBV14
cdr3_nt: TGTGCCAGCAGCCAAGATCCCGAAATTCAGGGCCATGGCTACACCTTC
cdr3_aa: CASSQDPEIQGHGYTF

j_call: TRBJ2-3
clone_size: few
d_call: NA
v_call: TRBV28
cdr3_nt: TGTGCCAGCAGTTTCAAACATCTCATCACGGGAGCCGAACCAGGCACAGATACGCAGTATTTT
cdr3_aa: CASSFKHLITGAEPGTDTQYF

j_call: TRBJ2-3
clone_size: NA
d_call: TRBD2
v_call: TRBV29-1
cdr3_nt: TGCAGCGTCCGAAACGGATTCCGGACTAGCGGGAGGCCTTCTAGCACAGATACGCAGTATTTT
cdr3_aa: CSVRNGFRTSGRPSSTDTQYF